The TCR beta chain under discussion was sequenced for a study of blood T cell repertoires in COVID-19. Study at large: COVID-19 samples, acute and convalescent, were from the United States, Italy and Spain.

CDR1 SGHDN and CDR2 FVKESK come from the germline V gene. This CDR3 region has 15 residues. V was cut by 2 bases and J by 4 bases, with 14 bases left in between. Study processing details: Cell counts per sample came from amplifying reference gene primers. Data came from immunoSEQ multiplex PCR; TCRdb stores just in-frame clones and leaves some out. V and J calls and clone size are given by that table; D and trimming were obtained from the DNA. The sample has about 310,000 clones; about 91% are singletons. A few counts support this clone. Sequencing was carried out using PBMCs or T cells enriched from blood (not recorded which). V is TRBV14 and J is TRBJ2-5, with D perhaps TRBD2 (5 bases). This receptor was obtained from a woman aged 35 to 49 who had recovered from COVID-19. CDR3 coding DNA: TGTGCCAGCAGCCAATTACTAGGGAGACGAGAGACCCAGTACTTC. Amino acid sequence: CASSQLLGRRETQYF.